Each of the 8 T cell receptor beta chains below was sequenced from the same sample in a study of blood T cell repertoires in COVID-19. Libraries were prepared by immunoSEQ multiplex PCR; TCRdb keeps only in-frame clonotypes and omits some of them. The sample includes about 200,000 clones, around 85% seen only once; the top ten take around a sixth. Sequencing was carried out using peripheral blood. The receptors stem from a person aged 70 to 79 with COVID-19, enrolled during active disease.

Here the CDR3 reads CASSQDHTSGLNQETQYF. CDR3 bases: TGTGCCAGCAGCCAAGACCACACTAGCGGCCTAAACCAAGAGACCCAGTACTTC. The chain joins TRBV3-1 (or the pseudogene TRBV3-2) to TRBJ2-5, with 8 bases identical to TRBD2. The V and J ends lost 0 bases and 0 bases, in that order; junction bases with no gene match: 9. CDR1 LGHDT and CDR2 YNNKEL come from the germline V gene (reference sequence). The CDR3 extends over 18 amino acids.

The V gene is TRBV6-5, the J gene TRBJ1-4; the D gene is possibly TRBD1 (6 bases). The length of the CDR3 is 15 residues. Per the germline V gene, CDR1 is MNHEY and CDR2 is SVGAGI. V was trimmed by 7 bases and J by 0 bases, leaving 12 bases between them. The CDR3 is CASNPGQPTNEKLFF. The CDR3 DNA sequence: TGTGCCAGCAACCCCGGACAGCCAACTAATGAAAAACTGTTTTTT.

In nucleotides, the CDR3 is TGCGCCAGCAGCCAAGAACTCTCCGGGGGGTCGTCCTACAATGAGCAGTTCTTC. Its protein product is CASSQELSGGSSYNEQFF. The J gene is TRBJ2-1, the V gene TRBV4-3; TRBD2 aligns across 7 bases. This CDR3 spans 18 amino acids. V dropped 0 bases and J dropped 1; count of bases not matched to a gene: 9. The germline V gene encodes CDR1 LGHNA and CDR2 YSLEER.

There are a few counts of this clone. The rearrangement uses TRBV2 and TRBJ2-7; no definite D call. The CDR3 length is 11 residues. Per germline, CDR1 SNHLY and CDR2 FYNNEI. Deletions cut 7 bases from V and 2 bases from J, with 6 bases between. This chain's CDR3 is CASKHPYEQYF. CDR3 sequence (DNA): TGTGCCAGCAAGCATCCCTACGAGCAGTACTTC.

The gene calls are TRBV12-3 or TRBV12-4 and TRBJ1-1; TRBD1 aligns across 7 bases. Trimming removed 5 bases from V and 0 bases from J; junction bases left unmatched: 0. The CDR3 has 13 residues. The DNA for the CDR3 is TGTGCCAGCAGTGGGACAGTGAACACTGAAGCTTTCTTT. Its translation is CASSGTVNTEAFF.

The chain uses TRBV7-9 and TRBJ2-7; 9 bases align to TRBD2. The CDR3 loop spans 15 amino acids. Trimming took 1 base from V and 7 from J; bases not matched to a gene: 8. The germline V gene encodes CDR1 SEHNR and CDR2 FQNEAQ (reference sequence). The CDR3 loop reads CASSLVAGGPREQYF. DNA for the CDR3: TGTGCCAGCAGCTTAGTGGCGGGAGGGCCCAGGGAGCAGTACTTC.

V and J are TRBV6-2 or TRBV6-3 and TRBJ1-5; 7 nucleotides line up with TRBD1. V lost 5 bases and J lost 2; bases outside the gene matches: 6. The V gene's germline CDR1 is MNHEY and CDR2 SVGEGT. This CDR3 is built from 15 residues. This CDR3 is CASSKGDSRNQPQHF. The CDR3 region has the DNA TGTGCCAGCAGTAAAGGGGACAGCCGCAATCAGCCCCAGCATTTT.

This clone has just a few counts. The chain uses TRBV28 and TRBJ1-5; a weak D match, TRBD1 (6 bases). CDR1 and CDR2 from the germline V gene are MDHEN and SYDVKM. The length of the CDR3 is 16 residues. V dropped 5 bases and J dropped 1 base, with 15 bases sitting between them. The CDR3 loop is CASSPHLGQSNQPQHF. CDR3 coding DNA: TGTGCCAGCAGTCCTCACCTAGGACAGAGCAATCAGCCCCAGCATTTT.